Given below is one TCR beta chain in context. The CDR3 covers 11 residues. Germline loops: CDR1 SGHRS, CDR2 YFSETQ. Unmatched junction bases numbered 0, after V lost 4 bases and J lost 6 bases. This sample stems from a study of T cell changes during pregnancy in multiple sclerosis. The repertoire was sequenced with immunoSEQ multiplex PCR; TCRdb's copy has only in-frame clones and lacks some. Of some 87,000 clones in the sample, around 94% are singletons; the top ten hold 0.2% to 0.25%. The source material was CD4+ T cells from peripheral blood mononuclear cells, sampled before pregnancy. The chain links TRBV5-1 to TRBJ2-7; 8 bases map to TRBD1. The TCR was taken from a female donor with multiple sclerosis, enrolled in a pregnancy study. This CDR3 reads CASSDRGEQYF. The CDR3 coding sequence is TGCGCCAGCAGCGACAGGGGCGAGCAGTACTTC. The full variable domain, its missing parts supplied by reference TRBV5-1 and TRBJ2-7, is KAGVTQTPRYLIKTRGQQVTLSCSPISGHRSVSWYQQTPGQGLQFLFEYFSETQRNKGNFPGRFSGRQFSNSRSEMNVSTLELGDSALYLCASSDRGEQYFGPGTRLTVT.